Each of the 19 T cell receptor beta chains below was sequenced from the same sample in a study of T-cell reconstitution after alpha-beta-depleted transplantation in children. Unique molecular identifiers were incorporated into the prepared TCRbeta library. TCRdb independently ran MiXCR on the PCR reads; one entry per CDR3 protein. The sample includes 610,000 or so distinct CDR3 sequences, over 20% of them seen just once. This material consisted of PBMCs, taken before TCRalphabeta/CD19-depleted stem cell transplant. The receptors stem from a boy younger than two with Wiskott-Aldrich syndrome, due to receive a stem cell transplant.

J is TRBJ2-1 and V is TRBV11-2, with 10 bases that match TRBD2. The ends lost 0 bases at V and 4 bases at J; junction bases unmatched: 3. The CDR3 loop spans 16 amino acids. Germline V gene sequence: CDR1 SGHAT, CDR2 FQNNGV. For the CDR3, the DNA is TGTGCCAGCAGCTTAGAGGCTAGCGGGAGATACAATGAGCAGTTCTTC. This gives the protein CASSLEASGRYNEQFF.

This chain connects TRBV10-2 to TRBJ1-5; D not certain. V lost 0 bases and J 0 bases, leaving 3 bases between the germline ends. This CDR3 has 14 residues. Germline loops: CDR1 WSHSY, CDR2 SAAADI. CDR3 protein: CASSESNSNQPQHF. CDR3 nucleotide sequence: TGCGCCAGCAGTGAGTCGAATAGCAATCAGCCCCAGCATTTT.

This clonotype was detected only a few times. The J gene is TRBJ2-7, the V gene TRBV28; 10 positions agree with TRBD2. V lost 4 bases, J lost 9 bases, and 9 bases stayed unmatched. The length of the CDR3 is 14 residues. Per germline, CDR1 MDHEN and CDR2 SYDVKM. The CDR3 spells CASSSIAGGVRQYF. The DNA for the CDR3 is TGTGCCAGCAGTTCGATAGCGGGAGGAGTGAGGCAGTACTTC.

The chain employs TRBV2 and TRBJ2-5; D unresolved. Deletions cut 7 bases from V and 1 base from J, with 4 bases between. The CDR3 contains 11 residues. The germline CDR1 and CDR2 sequences are SNHLY and FYNNEI. The CDR3 is CASTPQETQYF. The CDR3, as DNA: TGTGCCAGCACTCCCCAAGAGACCCAGTACTTC.

The chain combines TRBV10-3 with TRBJ2-5; 13 nucleotides agree with TRBD2. The CDR3 sequence is 16 residues long. V lost 2 bases to trimming and J lost 7 bases; unmatched junction nucleotides: 7. The germline V gene has CDR1 ENHRY and CDR2 SYGVKD. The CDR3 sequence: CAISEPGTSGAGTQYF. The CDR3 coding sequence is TGTGCCATCAGTGAGCCCGGGACTAGCGGGGCGGGGACCCAGTACTTC.

This clonotype was found a few times. CDR3 in amino acids: CASSVTGTGGGGYTF. CDR3 nucleotides: TGTGCCAGCAGCGTCACCGGGACAGGGGGCGGTGGCTACACCTTC. This chain links TRBV7-2 with TRBJ1-2; TRBD1 matches at 12 bases. This CDR3 has 15 amino acids. CDR1 SGHTA and CDR2 FQGNSA come from the germline V gene. The trim removed 5 bases at V and 7 bases at J, leaving 8 bases unmatched.

Only a few counts were recorded for this clonotype. V and J are TRBV6-5 and TRBJ2-6; D may match TRBD1 or TRBD2 (5 bases each). The CDR3 covers 16 residues. Trimming removed 4 bases at V and 4 bases at J, with 14 bases between. From germline, CDR1 is MNHEY and CDR2 SVGAGI. DNA of the CDR3: TGTGCCAGCAGTTCCCCGGGGCCTGCGGGGGCCAACGTCCTGACTTTC. Amino acid sequence: CASSSPGPAGANVLTF.

Only a few counts were recorded for this clonotype. V gene TRBV10-3 combines with J gene TRBJ2-1; 9 bases agree with TRBD2. Germline lookup yields CDR1 ENHRY and CDR2 SYGVKD. With 6 bases clipped from V and 3 bases from J, the junction kept 6 bases outside the gene matches. This CDR3 comprises 15 residues. The CDR3 sequence is CAIRVSSGNYNEQFF. DNA for the CDR3: TGTGCCATCAGGGTATCTAGCGGGAACTACAATGAGCAGTTCTTC.

V usage is TRBV5-1 and J usage is TRBJ2-3; 7 positions agree with TRBD2. Germline values: CDR1 SGHRS, CDR2 YFSETQ. The CDR3 spans 16 residues. V lost 2 bases, J lost 2 bases, and 8 bases stayed unmatched. Here the CDR3 reads CASSFEGRDYTDTQYF. CDR3 sequence (DNA): TGCGCCAGCAGCTTCGAAGGACGGGACTACACAGATACGCAGTATTTT. The full variable domain, its missing parts supplied by reference TRBV5-1 and TRBJ2-3, is KAGVTQTPRYLIKTRGQQVTLSCSPISGHRSVSWYQQTPGQGLQFLFEYFSETQRNKGNFPGRFSGRQFSNSRSEMNVSTLELGDSALYLCASSFEGRDYTDTQYFGPGTRLTVL.

This chain joins TRBV27 and TRBJ1-4; the D is unclear. This CDR3 spans 14 amino acids. Trimming took off 7 bases at V and 0 bases at J, with 9 bases between the two ends. Germline V gives CDR1 MNHEY, CDR2 SMNVEV (reference sequence). CDR3 nucleotides: TGTGCCAGCAAGGTGCTTGCAACTAATGAAAAACTGTTTTTT. Its translation: CASKVLATNEKLFF.

This clonotype came up a few times. V is TRBV7-9 and J is TRBJ1-1; D gene unclear. From germline, CDR1 is SEHNR and CDR2 FQNEAQ (reference sequence). V was trimmed by 0 bases and J by 7 bases, leaving 18 bases between them. The CDR3 runs 16 residues. This chain's CDR3 is CASSLAQSLNWVEAFF. The CDR3 region has the DNA TGTGCCAGCAGCTTAGCCCAGTCCCTAAACTGGGTTGAAGCTTTCTTT.

V is TRBV18 and J is TRBJ2-5; no clear D gene. Germline CDR1 is KGHSH and CDR2 is LQKENI. This CDR3 region has 13 residues. V was trimmed by 6 bases and J by 5 bases, leaving 13 bases between them. The CDR3 DNA follows: TGTGCCAGCTCGCCCACAAGTTTGGAGACCCAGTACTTC. It translates to CASSPTSLETQYF.

The rearrangement uses TRBV12-3 or TRBV12-4 and TRBJ1-1; TRBD1 is a possible D gene (6 bases). Trimming shortened V by 4 bases and J by 4 bases, and 16 bases separated the two germline ends. There are 15 residues in the CDR3. The CDR3 is CASSSTGKRTTEAFF. In nucleotides, the CDR3 is TGTGCCAGCAGTTCTACAGGGAAGCGGACCACTGAAGCTTTCTTT.

The V gene is TRBV5-1, the J gene TRBJ2-1, with 9 bases aligning to TRBD2. This CDR3 has 15 residues. Germline V gene sequence: CDR1 SGHRS, CDR2 YFSETQ. V was clipped by 1 base and J by 6 bases; unmatched bases: 5. CDR3 region: CASSLRAGGGNEQFF. The DNA of the CDR3 is TGCGCCAGCAGCTTGCGAGCGGGAGGAGGCAATGAGCAGTTCTTC.

The genes are TRBV5-1 and TRBJ2-7; 10 bases agree with TRBD2. CDR3 length: 16 amino acids. Trimming took 4 bases from V and 5 from J; bases not matched to a gene: 12. The germline V gene has CDR1 SGHRS and CDR2 YFSETQ. CDR3 DNA: TGCGCCAGCAGCCTGGGACTAGCGATCCGCTCGGACGAGCAGTACTTC. Amino acids: CASSLGLAIRSDEQYF. Full variable domain (remainder filled in from reference TRBV5-1 and TRBJ2-7): KAGVTQTPRYLIKTRGQQVTLSCSPISGHRSVSWYQQTPGQGLQFLFEYFSETQRNKGNFPGRFSGRQFSNSRSEMNVSTLELGDSALYLCASSLGLAIRSDEQYFGPGTRLTVT.

This clonotype was seen only a few times. The CDR3: CASSPGLNAYEQYF. The DNA of the CDR3 is TGTGCCAGCAGCCCGGGACTGAATGCCTACGAGCAGTACTTC. The chain is built from TRBV11-2 and TRBJ2-7; a weak D match, TRBD2 (6 bases). There are 14 residues in the CDR3. Per the germline V gene, CDR1 is SGHAT and CDR2 is FQNNGV. Trimming cost V 5 bases and J 2 bases, with 13 bases left between them.

V and J are TRBV19 and TRBJ2-2; D is uncertain. The length of the CDR3 is 14 residues. Deletions cut 3 bases from V and 1 base from J, with 6 bases between. Per the germline V gene, CDR1 is LNHDA and CDR2 is SQIVND (reference sequence). CDR3 nucleotide sequence: TGTGCCAGTAGTATCGGCAGGAACACCGGGGAGCTGTTTTTT. This translates into CASSIGRNTGELFF.

The V call is TRBV20-1, the J call TRBJ2-1; a possible D gene is TRBD2 (6 bases). V was trimmed by 3 bases and J by 2 bases, leaving 11 bases between them. Germline values: CDR1 DFQATT, CDR2 SNEGSKA (reference sequence). The CDR3 consists of 14 residues. CDR3 residues: CSASVAEAYNEQFF. The CDR3 bases are TGCAGTGCTAGTGTAGCGGAAGCCTACAATGAGCAGTTCTTC.

The chain couples TRBV12-3 or TRBV12-4 to TRBJ2-1; TRBD2 is a possible D gene (5 bases). The CDR3 runs to 15 residues. Trimming took 8 bases from V and 0 from J, leaving 14 bases between them. CDR3 in DNA: TGTGCCAGCCGCTACCGGGGTAGCTCCTACAATGAGCAGTTCTTC. Protein product: CASRYRGSSYNEQFF.